The sample holds many counts of the clone carrying this TCR beta chain. Unique molecular identifiers were incorporated when the TCRbeta library was constructed. TCRdb reprocessed the PCR reads with MiXCR, giving one entry per CDR3 protein. Here the sample spans 200,000 to 250,000 distinct CDR3 sequences, roughly 10% being singletons. These data are taken from a study of T-cell reconstitution after alpha-beta-depleted transplantation in children. The sequence was obtained from a human donor who donated a stem cell graft to a child with acute lymphoblastic leukemia. Sequenced here: PBMCs from the stem cell graft donor, sampled from the stem cell graft.

CDR3 amino acids: CASSLGRQVGDPEQFF. CDR3 DNA: TGTGCCAGCAGCTTAGGGAGACAGGTTGGGGATCCTGAGCAGTTCTTC. This chain joins TRBV11-3 and TRBJ2-1, with D maybe TRBD1 (6 bases). The ends were cut back, 1 base at V and 9 bases at J, with 19 bases in the middle. The CDR3 is 16 residues long. Germline assignment: CDR1 SGHNT and CDR2 YENEEA. The variable domain in full, with the rest retrieved from reference TRBV11-3 and TRBJ2-1, is EAGVVQSPRYKIIEKKQPVAFWCNPISGHNTLYWYLQNLGQGPELLIRYENEEAVDDSQLPKDRFSAERLKGVDSTLKIQPAELGDSAVYLCASSLGRQVGDPEQFFGPGTRLTVL.